A single sample gave rise to the 25 T cell receptor beta chains below, sequenced in a study of T cell responses to AZD1222 COVID-19 vaccine. Libraries were prepared by immunoSEQ multiplex PCR; TCRdb keeps only in-frame clonotypes and omits some of them. The sample lists over 150,000 clones, 87% seen once, with roughly 1.1% in the top ten. The specimen comprised peripheral blood, sampled 28 days after the second AZD1222 dose. These receptors originate from an adult who received the AZD1222 COVID-19 vaccine.

The rearrangement joins TRBV6-5 to TRBJ1-2, with 7 nucleotides matching TRBD1. The CDR3 spans 16 residues. V was pared by 2 bases and J by 8 bases, with 14 bases of the junction left unmatched. Germline V CDR1 and CDR2: MNHEY, SVGAGI. CDR3 in amino acids: CASSYTPRRGLGGYTF. CDR3 coding DNA: TGTGCCAGCAGTTACACCCCCCGTAGGGGGCTCGGCGGCTACACCTTC.

This sequence joins TRBV4-2 and TRBJ1-1; D is possibly TRBD1 (5 bases). This CDR3 comprises 15 residues. Germline V gene data show CDR1 as LGHNA and CDR2 as YNFKEQ. Trimming stripped 0 bases from V and 2 bases from J, with 10 bases between. CDR3 amino acids: CASSQEGTLNTEAFF. CDR3 DNA sequence: TGTGCCAGCAGCCAAGAGGGGACTCTCAACACTGAAGCTTTCTTT.

This chain connects TRBV29-1 to TRBJ2-7; 8 bases align to TRBD1. CDR3 size: 13 residues. V lost 6 bases and J lost 1; bases outside the gene matches: 5. From germline, CDR1 is SQVTM and CDR2 ANQGSEA. CDR3 sequence (DNA): TGCAGCGTCCCGGGACAGGCGTCCTACGAGCAGTACTTC. Protein sequence: CSVPGQASYEQYF.

This clone was detected only a few times. V gene TRBV4-1 combines with J gene TRBJ1-4; TRBD1 matches 7 bases. Germline V lookup: CDR1 MGHRA, CDR2 YSYEKL. The ends lost 1 base at V and 7 bases at J; junction bases unmatched: 3. The CDR3 loop spans 14 amino acids. The CDR3 spells CASSQAGTAEKLFF. The CDR3 DNA sequence: TGCGCCAGCAGCCAAGCAGGGACAGCTGAAAAACTGTTTTTT.

This clone was counted once. V usage is TRBV18 and J usage is TRBJ1-2; no reliable D call. The CDR3 is 13 amino acids. V lost 10 bases to trimming and J lost 8 bases, with 20 bases between them. The germline gives CDR1 KGHSH, CDR2 LQKENI. In DNA, the CDR3 is TGTGCCACCCAGCCGGGGAGGGAGGACGGCTACACCTTC. It is translated as CATQPGREDGYTF.

The chain has TRBV6-1 and TRBJ1-1; 7 bases line up with TRBD1. CDR1 is MNHNS and CDR2 is SASEGT in the germline V gene. There are 17 residues in the CDR3. Trimming at V came to 2 bases and at J to 0 bases, leaving 9 bases not matched to a gene. CDR3 sequence reads: CASSERIRGTVNTEAFF. The CDR3 nucleotides are TGTGCCAGCAGTGAAAGGATCCGAGGGACAGTGAACACTGAAGCTTTCTTT.

The chain recombines TRBV6-5 with TRBJ2-2; 10 bases are a match to TRBD2. J lost 4 bases, V lost 7 bases, and 6 bases had no gene match. The CDR3 has 15 amino acids. CDR1 and CDR2 from the germline V gene are MNHEY and SVGAGI. The CDR3 DNA sequence: TGTGCCAGCACCACAAGCGGGGGGGCCACCGGGGAGCTGTTTTTT. Protein: CASTTSGGATGELFF.

The chain has TRBV3-1 (or the pseudogene TRBV3-2) and TRBJ2-4; weak D call: TRBD2 (5 bases). V shed 2 bases and J shed 6 bases, with 14 bases lying between them. The V gene's germline CDR1 is LGHDT and CDR2 YNNKEL (reference sequence). The CDR3 contains 15 residues. The CDR3 DNA is TGTGCCAGCAGCCAATCGGACTCCCGAGGAAACATTCAGTACTTC. Residues: CASSQSDSRGNIQYF.

This rearrangement joins TRBV19 to TRBJ2-7; D unresolved. The CDR3 length is 15 residues. In germline, CDR1 is LNHDA, CDR2 SQIVND (reference sequence). The ends were cut back, 4 bases at V and 2 bases at J, with 15 bases in the middle. CDR3 nucleotide sequence: TGTGCCAGTAGTACCCTGCTTAGCAGGACCTACGAGCAGTACTTC. This codes for CASSTLLSRTYEQYF.

DNA for the CDR3: TGTGCCAGCAGTTACCAGGGGAGTGAAGGCTACACCTTC. This sequence encodes CASSYQGSEGYTF. The rearrangement uses TRBV6-5 and TRBJ1-2, with D possibly being TRBD1 (6 bases). Germline V gene sequence: CDR1 MNHEY, CDR2 SVGAGI. The CDR3 has 13 residues. Trimming shortened V by 2 bases and J by 8 bases, and 12 bases separated the two germline ends.

V usage is TRBV5-4 and J usage is TRBJ2-7, with 10 bases lining up with TRBD2. With 4 bases clipped from V and 5 bases from J, the junction kept 6 bases outside the gene matches. CDR1 is SGHNT, CDR2 YYREEE, per germline (reference sequence). This CDR3 has 14 residues. The CDR3 sequence: CASSQSGGANEQYF. The CDR3 DNA is TGTGCCAGCAGCCAGAGCGGGGGGGCAAACGAGCAGTACTTC.

V usage is TRBV25-1 and J usage is TRBJ2-5; D possibly corresponds to TRBD2 (6 bases). Germline V gene sequence: CDR1 MGHDK, CDR2 SYGVNS. The CDR3 runs 13 residues. Trimming shortened V by 6 bases and J by 2 bases, and 10 bases separated the two germline ends. The CDR3 DNA follows: TGTGCCAGCAGCGTCGGAGGGCAAGAGACCCAGTACTTC. This sequence encodes CASSVGGQETQYF.

This chain links TRBV5-1 with TRBJ2-2; D is unresolved. Germline V gene data show CDR1 as SGHRS and CDR2 as YFSETQ. With 1 base removed from V and 1 base from J, the gap between germline ends came to 8 bases. The CDR3 loop spans 15 amino acids. CDR3 region: CASSLIQMNTGELFF. DNA for the CDR3: TGCGCCAGCAGCTTGATACAGATGAACACCGGGGAGCTGTTTTTT.

The genes are TRBV18 and TRBJ2-3, with D possibly being TRBD1 or TRBD2 (5 bases each). With 5 bases removed from V and 5 bases from J, the gap between germline ends came to 11 bases. Germline CDR1 reads KGHSH; CDR2 reads LQKENI. The CDR3 spans 13 residues. Here the CDR3 reads CASSTGPRDTQYF. The CDR3 DNA sequence: TGTGCCAGCTCAACGGGGCCTAGAGATACGCAGTATTTT.

The CDR3 sequence is CASRKQGFDTGELFF. CDR3 sequence (DNA): TGTGCCAGCAGGAAACAGGGGTTTGACACCGGGGAGCTGTTTTTT. V and J are TRBV2 and TRBJ2-2, with TRBD1 matching 7 bases. The CDR3 is made up of 15 amino acids. With V trimmed by 6 bases and J by 3 bases, 7 bases remained unmatched. Germline lookup yields CDR1 SNHLY and CDR2 FYNNEI.

This clone was seen only once. The V and J genes are TRBV3-1 (or the pseudogene TRBV3-2) and TRBJ1-2, with D uncertain. The CDR3 sequence is 13 residues long. Trimming pared 4 bases from V and 3 bases from J, leaving 9 bases between. Germline CDR1 and CDR2: LGHDT and YNNKEL (reference sequence). As DNA, the CDR3 is TGTGCCAGCAGCCCTAACGGATACTATGGCTACACCTTC. Amino acids: CASSPNGYYGYTF.

J is TRBJ2-3 and V is TRBV12-3 or TRBV12-4; no firm D call. With 3 bases removed from V and 3 bases from J, the gap between germline ends came to 7 bases. The CDR3 covers 13 residues. CDR3 sequence (DNA): TGTGCCAGCAGTTTTGGGGAAACAGATACGCAGTATTTT. It translates to CASSFGETDTQYF.

The rearrangement uses TRBV5-1 and TRBJ1-1; D might be TRBD1 (5 bases). The V end lost 2 bases, the J end lost 5 bases, and 13 bases lay between the germline ends. The CDR3 runs 14 residues. Per the germline V gene, CDR1 is SGHRS and CDR2 is YFSETQ. As DNA, the CDR3 is TGCGCCAGCAGCTTCGAGGGGCCGGCTACTGAAGCTTTCTTT. Its protein product is CASSFEGPATEAFF.

The V and J genes are TRBV12-3 or TRBV12-4 and TRBJ2-2, with no clear D. The V end lost 6 bases, the J end lost 5 bases, and 10 bases lay between the germline ends. This CDR3 has 13 amino acids. CDR3 region: CASSLRGTGELFF. As DNA, the CDR3 is TGTGCCAGCAGCCTCCGTGGGACCGGGGAGCTGTTTTTT.

The CDR3 region has the DNA TGCGCCAGCAGTGAGTCGACTAGCGGGGGGAAAGAGACCCAGTACTTC. This codes for CASSESTSGGKETQYF. V usage is TRBV10-1 and J usage is TRBJ2-5; 13 bases fit TRBD2. V lost 0 bases, J lost 3 bases, and 1 base stayed unmatched. Germline V lookup: CDR1 WNHNN, CDR2 SYGVQD (reference sequence). The CDR3 runs 16 residues.

This clone occurred once. Other DNA sequences in the same sample also yield this CDR3. The rearrangement links TRBV3-1 (or the pseudogene TRBV3-2) to TRBJ1-2; 11 nucleotides match TRBD1. CDR1 and CDR2 from the germline V gene are LGHDT and YNNKEL (reference sequence). Trimming removed 4 bases from V and 4 bases from J; junction bases left unmatched: 2. CDR3 length: 14 amino acids. CDR3 sequence: CASSPGTGGYGYTF. The DNA for the CDR3 is TGTGCCAGCAGCCCCGGGACAGGGGGCTATGGCTACACCTTC.

The CDR3 coding sequence is TGTGCCAGCAGTTGGGACAGGGGCTATGGCTACACCTTC. The encoded protein is CASSWDRGYGYTF. The J gene is TRBJ1-2, the V gene TRBV6-5; 10 bases align to TRBD1. Germline-derived CDR1 and CDR2 are MNHEY and SVGAGI. The CDR3 has 13 amino acids. V dropped 4 bases and J dropped 4; count of bases not matched to a gene: 0.

J is TRBJ2-2 and V is TRBV14; 9 positions agree with TRBD1. The germline V gene encodes CDR1 SGHDN and CDR2 FVKESK. V dropped 4 bases and J dropped 7; count of bases not matched to a gene: 10. The CDR3 is 16 residues long. DNA of the CDR3: TGTGCCAGCAGCCGGAGGGACAGGGCTTCTTTCGGGGAGCTGTTTTTT. Its translation is CASSRRDRASFGELFF.

This clone was observed a few times. The genes are TRBV27 and TRBJ1-1; D perhaps matches TRBD1 (5 bases). There are 13 residues in the CDR3. With 5 bases removed from V and 4 bases from J, the gap between germline ends came to 11 bases. Germline CDR1 and CDR2: MNHEY and SMNVEV (reference sequence). The CDR3 DNA reads TGTGCCAGCAGTAGGGGTTGGGGCACTGAAGCTTTCTTT. It encodes CASSRGWGTEAFF.

The CDR3 loop is CASSRTGAVIEAFF. CDR3 nucleotides: TGCGCCAGCAGCCGAACAGGGGCCGTTATTGAAGCTTTCTTT. The J gene is TRBJ1-1, the V gene TRBV5-1, with 7 bases fitting TRBD1. This CDR3 is built from 14 residues. Germline V lookup: CDR1 SGHRS, CDR2 YFSETQ. The V and J ends lost 4 bases and 7 bases, in that order; junction bases with no gene match: 10.